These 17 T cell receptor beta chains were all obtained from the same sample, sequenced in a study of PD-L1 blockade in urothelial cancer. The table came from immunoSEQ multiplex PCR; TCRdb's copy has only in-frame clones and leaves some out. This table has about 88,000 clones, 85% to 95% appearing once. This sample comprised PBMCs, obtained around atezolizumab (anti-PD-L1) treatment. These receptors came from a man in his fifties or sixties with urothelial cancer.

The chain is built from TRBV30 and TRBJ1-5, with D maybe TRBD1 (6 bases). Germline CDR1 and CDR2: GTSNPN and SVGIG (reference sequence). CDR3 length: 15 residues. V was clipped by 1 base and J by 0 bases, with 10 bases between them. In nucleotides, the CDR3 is TGTGCCTGGAGTGCGGACAGTTATAGCAATCAGCCCCAGCATTTT. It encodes CAWSADSYSNQPQHF.

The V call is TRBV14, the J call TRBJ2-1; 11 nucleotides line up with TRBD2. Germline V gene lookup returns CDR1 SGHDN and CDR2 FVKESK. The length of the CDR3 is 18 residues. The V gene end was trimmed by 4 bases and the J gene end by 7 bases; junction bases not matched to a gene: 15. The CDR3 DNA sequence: TGTGCCAGCAGCCCCTTTGAGGAGCTAGCGGGAGGCTTAAATGAGCAGTTCTTC. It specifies CASSPFEELAGGLNEQFF.

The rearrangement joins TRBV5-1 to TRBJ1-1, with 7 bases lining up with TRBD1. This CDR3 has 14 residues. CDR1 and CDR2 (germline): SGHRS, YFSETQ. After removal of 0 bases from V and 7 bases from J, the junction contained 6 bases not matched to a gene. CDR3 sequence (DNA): TGCGCCAGCAGCTTGGCCACAGGGGATTATGAAGCTTTCTTT. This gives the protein CASSLATGDYEAFF.

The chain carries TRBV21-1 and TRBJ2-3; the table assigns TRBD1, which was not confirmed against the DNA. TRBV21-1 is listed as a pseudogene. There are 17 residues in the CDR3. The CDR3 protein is CASSKAIDRDPTDTQYF. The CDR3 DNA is TGTGCCAGCAGCAAAGCCATTGACAGAGACCCTACAGATACGCAGTATTTT.

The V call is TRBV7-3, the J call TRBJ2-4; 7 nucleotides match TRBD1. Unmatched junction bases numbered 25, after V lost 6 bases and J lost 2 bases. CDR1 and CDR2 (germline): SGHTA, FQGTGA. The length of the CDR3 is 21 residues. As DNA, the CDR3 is TGTGCCAGCAGTCCGACAGGGTGGGTCGGGGATACCAGCGGTTCCAAAAACATTCAGTACTTC. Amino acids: CASSPTGWVGDTSGSKNIQYF. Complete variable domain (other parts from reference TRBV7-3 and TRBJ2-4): GAGVSQTPSNKVTEKGKYVELRCDPISGHTALYWYRQSLGQGPEFLIYFQGTGAADDSGLPNDRFFAVRPEGSVSTLKIQRTERGDSAVYLCASSPTGWVGDTSGSKNIQYFGAGTRLSVL.

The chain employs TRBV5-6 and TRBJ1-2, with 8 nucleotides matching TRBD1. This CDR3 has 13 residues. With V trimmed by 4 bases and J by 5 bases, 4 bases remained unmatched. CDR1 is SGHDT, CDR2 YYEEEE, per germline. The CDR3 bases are TGTGCCAGCAGCCCCCGGACAGGGTATGGCTACACCTTC. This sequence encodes CASSPRTGYGYTF.

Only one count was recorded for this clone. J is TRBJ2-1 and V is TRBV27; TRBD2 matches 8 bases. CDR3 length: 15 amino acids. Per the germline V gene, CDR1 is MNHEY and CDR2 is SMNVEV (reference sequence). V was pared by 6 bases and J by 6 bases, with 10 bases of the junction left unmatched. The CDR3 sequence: CASSPGTSGFNEQFF. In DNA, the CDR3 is TGTGCCAGCAGCCCCGGGACTAGTGGGTTCAATGAGCAGTTCTTC.

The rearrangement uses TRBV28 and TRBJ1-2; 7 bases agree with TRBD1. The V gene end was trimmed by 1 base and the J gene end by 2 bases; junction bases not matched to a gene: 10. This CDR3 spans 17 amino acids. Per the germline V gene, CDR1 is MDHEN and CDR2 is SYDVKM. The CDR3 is CASSLSLGGRGNYGYTF. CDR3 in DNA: TGTGCCAGCAGTTTATCCCTAGGGGGCAGGGGCAACTATGGCTACACCTTC.

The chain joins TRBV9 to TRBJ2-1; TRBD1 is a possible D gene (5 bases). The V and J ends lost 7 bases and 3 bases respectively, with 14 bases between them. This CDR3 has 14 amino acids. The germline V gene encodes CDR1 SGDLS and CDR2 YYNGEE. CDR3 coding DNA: TGTGCCAGCGCGGATCTCACAGGCTACAATGAGCAGTTCTTC. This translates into CASADLTGYNEQFF.

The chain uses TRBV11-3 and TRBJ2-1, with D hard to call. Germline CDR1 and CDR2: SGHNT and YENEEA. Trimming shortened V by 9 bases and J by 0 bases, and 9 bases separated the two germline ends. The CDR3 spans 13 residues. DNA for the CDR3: TGTGCCAGTTCTAGAGGCTCCTACAATGAGCAGTTCTTC. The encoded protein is CASSRGSYNEQFF.

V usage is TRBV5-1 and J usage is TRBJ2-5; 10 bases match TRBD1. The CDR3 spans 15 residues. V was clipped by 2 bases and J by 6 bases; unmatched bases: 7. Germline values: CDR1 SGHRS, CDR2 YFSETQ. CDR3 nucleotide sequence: TGCGCCAGCAGCTTCCGGGACAGGGGATTAAAGACCCAGTACTTC. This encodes CASSFRDRGLKTQYF.

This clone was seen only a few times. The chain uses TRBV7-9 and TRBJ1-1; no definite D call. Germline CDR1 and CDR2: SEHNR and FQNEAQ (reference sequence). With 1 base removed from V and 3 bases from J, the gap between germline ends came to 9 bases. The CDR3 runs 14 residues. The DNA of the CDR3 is TGTGCCAGCAGCTTAGAGGTCGGGGACACTGAAGCTTTCTTT. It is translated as CASSLEVGDTEAFF.

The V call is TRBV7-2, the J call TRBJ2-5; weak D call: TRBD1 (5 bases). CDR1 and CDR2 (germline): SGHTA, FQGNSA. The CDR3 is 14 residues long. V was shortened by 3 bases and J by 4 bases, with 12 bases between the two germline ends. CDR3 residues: CASSFRKGSETQYF. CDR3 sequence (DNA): TGTGCCAGCAGCTTTAGGAAGGGGTCAGAGACCCAGTACTTC.

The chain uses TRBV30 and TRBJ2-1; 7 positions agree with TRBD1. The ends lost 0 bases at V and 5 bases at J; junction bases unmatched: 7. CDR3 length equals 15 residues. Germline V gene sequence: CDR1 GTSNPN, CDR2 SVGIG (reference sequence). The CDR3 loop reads CAWSVTGTANNEQFF. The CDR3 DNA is TGTGCCTGGAGTGTCACCGGGACAGCGAACAATGAGCAGTTCTTC.

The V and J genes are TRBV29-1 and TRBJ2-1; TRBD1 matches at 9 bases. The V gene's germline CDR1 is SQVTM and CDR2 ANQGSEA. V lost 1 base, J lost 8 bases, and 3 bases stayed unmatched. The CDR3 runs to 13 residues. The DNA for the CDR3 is TGCAGCGTTGAAGGGGACAGGGACGATGAGCAGTTCTTC. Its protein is CSVEGDRDDEQFF.

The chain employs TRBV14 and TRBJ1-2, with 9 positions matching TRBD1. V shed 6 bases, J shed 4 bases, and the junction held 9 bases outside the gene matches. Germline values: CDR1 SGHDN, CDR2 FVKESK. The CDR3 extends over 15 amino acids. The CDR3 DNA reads TGTGCCAGCAGTCTCACAGGGGGCGCAGGCTATGGCTACACCTTC. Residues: CASSLTGGAGYGYTF. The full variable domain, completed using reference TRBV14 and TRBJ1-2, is EAGVTQFPSHSVIEKGQTVTLRCDPISGHDNLYWYRRVMGKEIKFLLHFVKESKQDESGMPNNRFLAERTGGTYSTLKVQPAELEDSGVYFCASSLTGGAGYGYTFGSGTRLTVV.

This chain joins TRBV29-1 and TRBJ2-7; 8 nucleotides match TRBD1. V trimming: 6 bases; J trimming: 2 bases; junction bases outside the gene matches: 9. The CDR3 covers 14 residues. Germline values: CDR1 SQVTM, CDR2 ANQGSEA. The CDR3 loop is CSVRTSQGAYEQYF. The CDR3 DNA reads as TGCAGCGTACGGACTTCACAGGGGGCCTACGAGCAGTACTTC.